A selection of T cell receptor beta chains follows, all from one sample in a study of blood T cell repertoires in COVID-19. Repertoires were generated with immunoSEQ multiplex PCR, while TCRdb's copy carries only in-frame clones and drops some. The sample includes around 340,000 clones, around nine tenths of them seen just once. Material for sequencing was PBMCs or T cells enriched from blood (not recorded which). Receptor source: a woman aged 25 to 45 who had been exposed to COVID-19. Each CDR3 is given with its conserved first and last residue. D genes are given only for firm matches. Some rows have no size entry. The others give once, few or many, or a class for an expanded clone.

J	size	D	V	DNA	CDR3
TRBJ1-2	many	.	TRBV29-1	TGCAGCGTTGGGGGGGGTACAGGGCACTACAACTATGGCTACACCTTC	CSVGGGTGHYNYGYTF
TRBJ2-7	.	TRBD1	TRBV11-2	TGTGCCAGCAGCTCGGGACAGGGGCCCTACGAGCAGTACTTC	CASSSGQGPYEQYF
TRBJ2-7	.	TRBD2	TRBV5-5	TGTGCCAGCAGCAACAGCGGACTAGGGGAGATCTACGAGCAGTACTTC	CASSNSGLGEIYEQYF
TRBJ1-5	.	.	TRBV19	TGTGCCAGTAGGGCCGGACAGTGGCAGCCCCAGCATTTT	CASRAGQWQPQHF
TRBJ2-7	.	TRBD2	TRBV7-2	TGTGCCAGCAGCTTATTAGCGGGAACATACGAGCAGTACTTC	CASSLLAGTYEQYF
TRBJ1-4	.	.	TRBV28	TGTGCCAGCAGTGAAGCCCCGACACAAGAAAAACTGTTTTTT	CASSEAPTQEKLFF
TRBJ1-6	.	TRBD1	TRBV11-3	TGTGCCAGTCGGACAGGTACCTCACCCCTCCACTTT	CASRTGTSPLHF
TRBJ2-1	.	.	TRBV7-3	TGTGCCAGCAGCTTAAGCAGGGGCTCCTACAATGAGCAGTTCTTC	CASSLSRGSYNEQFF
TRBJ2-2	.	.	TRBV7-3	TGTGCCAGCAGTACAGGGTCGGGCACCGGGGAGCTGTTTTTT	CASSTGSGTGELFF
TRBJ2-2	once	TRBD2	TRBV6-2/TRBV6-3	TGTGCCAGCAGTTACCCCGGGACTAGCGTCCGGGAGCTGTTTTTT	CASSYPGTSVRELFF
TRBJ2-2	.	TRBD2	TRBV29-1	TGCAGCGTTGGTCGGACTAGCGGGAGGCCCGGGGAGCTGTTTTTT	CSVGRTSGRPGELFF
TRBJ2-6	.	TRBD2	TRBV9	TGTGCCAGCAGCGTTAGCGGGGGGGGCTCTGGGGCCAACGTCCTGACTTTC	CASSVSGGGSGANVLTF
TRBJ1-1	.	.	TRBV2	TGTGCCAGCAGAACCCGCGGCATTAGCACTGAAGCTTTCTTT	CASRTRGISTEAFF
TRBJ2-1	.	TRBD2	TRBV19	TGTGCCAGTAGTATCGTAGGACTAGCGCTTCCCAACAATGAGCAGTTCTTC	CASSIVGLALPNNEQFF
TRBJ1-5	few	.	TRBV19	TGTGCCAGTAGTAGCGGGAGAGATCAGCCCCAGCATTTT	CASSSGRDQPQHF
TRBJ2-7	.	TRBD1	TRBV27	TGTGCCAGCAGTTTAAGAGGGACAGGGGTTTACGAGCAGTACTTC	CASSLRGTGVYEQYF
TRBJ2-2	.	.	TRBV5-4	TGTGCCAGCAGCTCTCAGGGGGGAGACACCGGGGAGCTGTTTTTT	CASSSQGGDTGELFF
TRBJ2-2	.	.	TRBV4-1	TGCGCCAGCAGCCAGGACTCTGGGGAGCTGTTTTTT	CASSQDSGELFF
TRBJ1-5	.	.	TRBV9	TGTGCCAGCAGCGGAGGCCCCGGGACACCAGCGATGAACCAGGGCAATCAGCCCCAGCATTTT	CASSGGPGTPAMNQGNQPQHF
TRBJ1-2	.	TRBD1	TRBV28	TGTGCCAGCAGTTCCGGACAGGGGCGTAACTATGGCTACACCTTC	CASSSGQGRNYGYTF
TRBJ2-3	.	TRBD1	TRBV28	TGTGCCAGCACCGGGGACAGGTACACAGATACGCAGTATTTT	CASTGDRYTDTQYF
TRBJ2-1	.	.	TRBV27	TGTGCCAGCAGTTTACTCCAGGGGGGCAGTGAGCAGTTCTTC	CASSLLQGGSEQFF
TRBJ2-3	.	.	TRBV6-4	TGTGCCAGCAGTGACTCCGCGGTGGCCTTCCATACGCAGTATTTT	CASSDSAVAFHTQYF
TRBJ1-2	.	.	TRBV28	TGTGCCAGCAGTTTGGGCTTGGGGCCTTATGGCTACACCTTC	CASSLGLGPYGYTF
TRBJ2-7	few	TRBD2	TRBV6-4	TGTGCCAGCAGCGCGATAGCGGGTCCCGGTGGCGTGACGCACTTC	CASSAIAGPGGVTHF
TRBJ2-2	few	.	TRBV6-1	TGTGCCAGCAGTGATCAGGACAGCACCGGGGAGCTGTTTTTT	CASSDQDSTGELFF
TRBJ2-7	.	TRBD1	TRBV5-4	TGTGCCAGCAGCAGGGGGACCGGGACAGGTACCTACGAGCAGTACTTC	CASSRGTGTGTYEQYF
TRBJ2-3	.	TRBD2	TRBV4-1	TGCGCCAGCAGCCAAGATTACCCGCTAGCGGGAGCCTCAATCACAGATACGCAGTATTTT	CASSQDYPLAGASITDTQYF